This T cell receptor beta chain was documented in a study of CD8 T cells in ankylosing spondylitis. With 2 bases removed from V and 12 bases from J, the gap between germline ends came to 17 bases. The CDR3 length is 14 residues. CDR1 is LGHNA, CDR2 YSLEER, per germline. Library preparation for TCR beta used quantitative 5'-RACE with molecular barcodes. TCRdb processed the 5' RACE reads anew with MiXCR; each CDR3 protein has one entry. The sample has about 460,000 distinct CDR3 sequences; roughly 5% are singletons. Study outcomes and limitations: Seemingly characteristic of ankylosing spondylitis blood was a TCR beta motif consisting of about 8 highly homologous variants. Disease-linked clones reportedly showed significant enrichment in matched ankylosing spondylitis synovial fluid. Disease-associated clones were CD8+ and fairly uncommon in peripheral blood. Prior literature has documented some motif variants in synovial fluid and blood from reactive arthritis.

This clonotype occurred many times. Its antigen is unknown. Sequenced sample: blood, either unsorted or a sorted T cell fraction (not recorded which). The clonotype comes from a male donor with ankylosing spondylitis. The V call is TRBV4-3, the J call TRBJ1-5; D perhaps matches TRBD1 (5 bases). The CDR3 is CASSQHAWGGGQHF. The CDR3 nucleotides are TGCGCCAGCAGCCAACATGCCTGGGGCGGGGGCCAGCATTTT.